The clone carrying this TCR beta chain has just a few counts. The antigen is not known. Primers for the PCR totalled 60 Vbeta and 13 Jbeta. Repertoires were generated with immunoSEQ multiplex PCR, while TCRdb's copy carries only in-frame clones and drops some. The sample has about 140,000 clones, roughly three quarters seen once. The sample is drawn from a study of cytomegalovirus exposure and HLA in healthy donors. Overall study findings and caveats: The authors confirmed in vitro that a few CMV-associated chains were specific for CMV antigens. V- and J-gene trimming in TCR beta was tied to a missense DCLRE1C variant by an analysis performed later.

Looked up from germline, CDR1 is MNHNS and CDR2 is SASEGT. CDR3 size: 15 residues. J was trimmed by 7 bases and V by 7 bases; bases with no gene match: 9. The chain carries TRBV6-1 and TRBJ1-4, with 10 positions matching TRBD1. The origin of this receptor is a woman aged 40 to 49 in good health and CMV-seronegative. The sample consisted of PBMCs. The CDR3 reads CASTPLGQGGEKLFF. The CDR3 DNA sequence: TGTGCCAGCACCCCTTTAGGACAGGGGGGTGAAAAACTGTTTTTT.